These 29 T cell receptor beta chains were sequenced from one sample in a study of T cell responses to AZD1222 COVID-19 vaccine. TCRdb keeps only in-frame clones here, not all; method: immunoSEQ multiplex PCR. The table has more than 150,000 clones, around 94% seen once. The sample consisted of peripheral blood, taken on day 0 of AZD1222 vaccination. These receptors were taken from an adult in good health.

The chain recombines TRBV3-1 (or the pseudogene TRBV3-2) with TRBJ1-3; D not certain. Germline assignment: CDR1 LGHDT and CDR2 YNNKEL (reference sequence). CDR3 length: 16 amino acids. V lost 0 bases to trimming and J lost 0 bases, with 9 bases between them. CDR3 bases: TGTGCCAGCAGCCAAGAAGCCGGCAGCTCTGGAAACACCATATATTTT. It yields the protein CASSQEAGSSGNTIYF.

The rearrangement links TRBV24-1 to TRBJ2-7; tentatively, D is TRBD1 (7 bases). Trimming pared 9 bases from V and 4 bases from J, leaving 15 bases between. This CDR3 spans 13 amino acids. CDR1 is KGHDR, CDR2 SFDVKD, per germline. This CDR3 is CATGGTVRYEQYF. In DNA form, the CDR3 reads TGTGCCACCGGGGGGACAGTTCGATACGAGCAGTACTTC.

This chain uses TRBV5-1 with TRBJ1-2; 11 positions agree with TRBD1. This CDR3 region has 18 residues. V lost 2 bases and J lost 2; bases outside the gene matches: 11. The germline V gene has CDR1 SGHRS and CDR2 YFSETQ. Here the CDR3 reads CASSFHRDRGSENYGYTF. In DNA, the CDR3 is TGCGCCAGCAGCTTCCACAGGGACAGGGGGTCAGAGAACTATGGCTACACCTTC.

The chain combines TRBV19 with TRBJ2-5; D not certain. The germline gives CDR1 LNHDA, CDR2 SQIVND (reference sequence). The CDR3 consists of 14 residues. V was clipped by 2 bases and J by 4 bases, with 11 bases between them. CDR3 sequence: CASSISPGGETQYF. Written as DNA, the CDR3 is TGTGCCAGTAGTATATCTCCCGGTGGAGAGACCCAGTACTTC.

The chain employs TRBV5-4 and TRBJ1-3; D unclear. This CDR3 contains 15 residues. The V gene lost 4 bases and the J gene lost 2 bases, with 13 bases spanning the gap. Germline V gives CDR1 SGHNT, CDR2 YYREEE (reference sequence). CDR3 protein: CASSVQTGPGNTIYF. The CDR3 DNA reads as TGTGCCAGCAGCGTACAGACCGGGCCTGGAAACACCATATATTTT.

J is TRBJ1-2 and V is TRBV7-2; 7 nucleotides match TRBD1. V gave up 1 base and J gave up 4 bases; unmatched junction bases: 0. The CDR3 spans 13 residues. Germline-derived CDR1 and CDR2 are SGHTA and FQGNSA. CDR3 protein: CASSLDRGYGYTF. The CDR3 nucleotides read TGTGCCAGCAGCTTAGACAGGGGCTATGGCTACACCTTC.

The chain has TRBV19 and TRBJ1-6; D gene uncertain. The germline V and J ends were trimmed by 3 bases and 4 bases, with 7 bases remaining between them. This CDR3 comprises 14 residues. Germline-derived CDR1 and CDR2 are LNHDA and SQIVND (reference sequence). In DNA, the CDR3 is TGTGCCAGTAGTATCGGGCAGTATAATTCACCCCTCCACTTT. It specifies CASSIGQYNSPLHF.

There are a few counts of this clone. The chain's CDR3 is CASSISVVQPQHF. CDR3 coding DNA: TGTGCCAGTAGTATATCGGTCGTACAGCCCCAGCATTTT. This chain uses TRBV19 with TRBJ1-5, with D unclear. The V gene lost 2 bases and the J gene lost 7 bases, with 9 bases spanning the gap. From germline, CDR1 is LNHDA and CDR2 SQIVND (reference sequence). This CDR3 comprises 13 residues.

The gene calls are TRBV15 and TRBJ1-1; no firm D call. V was clipped by 7 bases and J by 4 bases, with 7 bases between them. The CDR3 extends over 11 amino acids. CDR1 is LNHNV and CDR2 is YYDKDF in the germline V gene (reference sequence). The CDR3: CATKEGTEAFF. The CDR3 DNA reads as TGTGCCACCAAAGAGGGCACTGAAGCTTTCTTT.

The rearrangement links TRBV15 to TRBJ1-3; D uncertain. Per the germline V gene, CDR1 is LNHNV and CDR2 is YYDKDF (reference sequence). There are 16 residues in the CDR3. The germline V and J ends were trimmed by 0 bases and 2 bases, with 11 bases remaining between them. CDR3 sequence: CATSRDLGIPGNTIYF. Here the CDR3 DNA reads TGTGCCACCAGCAGAGATCTGGGCATCCCTGGAAACACCATATATTTT.

V is TRBV20-1 and J is TRBJ2-7; D is uncertain. Trimming removed 3 bases from V and 3 bases from J, with 6 bases in between. Germline-derived CDR1 and CDR2 are DFQATT and SNEGSKA (reference sequence). This CDR3 has 11 residues. This chain's CDR3 is CSASQNYEQYF. The CDR3 coding sequence is TGCAGTGCTAGTCAGAACTACGAGCAGTACTTC.

CDR3 residues: CASSLGQGDPYTF. In DNA, the CDR3 is TGTGCCAGCAGTCTCGGACAAGGGGACCCCTACACCTTC. The J gene is TRBJ1-2, the V gene TRBV27; weak D call: TRBD1 (5 bases). The CDR3 loop spans 13 amino acids. V lost 5 bases to trimming and J lost 10 bases, with 17 bases between them. Germline CDR1 reads MNHEY; CDR2 reads SMNVEV (reference sequence).

This rearrangement joins TRBV3-1 (or the pseudogene TRBV3-2) to TRBJ2-7; TRBD1 matches at 9 bases. This CDR3 spans 15 amino acids. Germline trimming cut 2 bases from V and 2 bases from J; bases unmatched to any gene: 4. Looked up from germline, CDR1 is LGHDT and CDR2 is YNNKEL (reference sequence). For the CDR3, the DNA is TGTGCCAGCAGCCAACCCGGGACAGGGACCTACGAGCAGTACTTC. Translation gives CASSQPGTGTYEQYF.

This clone was observed once. V is TRBV4-2 and J is TRBJ2-7, with D perhaps given as TRBD1 or TRBD2 (5 bases each). The CDR3 has 13 amino acids. Germline CDR1 and CDR2: LGHNA and YNFKEQ. V was pared by 5 bases and J by 2 bases, with 10 bases between. The CDR3 region has the DNA TGTGCCAGCAGCTCCGGGACCACCTACGAGCAGTACTTC. Residues: CASSSGTTYEQYF.

This clone was counted a few times. Other nucleotide sequences in the sample specify the same CDR3. The chain is built from TRBV7-8 and TRBJ2-7; D not certain. CDR1 is SGHVS, CDR2 FQNEAQ, per germline. Deletions cut 5 bases from V and 3 bases from J, with 11 bases between. The CDR3 is 13 amino acids. CDR3: CASSPRASYEQYF. In DNA form, the CDR3 reads TGTGCCAGCAGCCCTAGGGCTAGCTACGAGCAGTACTTC.

The chain combines TRBV4-3 with TRBJ1-3; D not resolved. V was cut by 0 bases and J by 2 bases, with 17 bases left in between. The CDR3 is 18 amino acids. Germline V CDR1 and CDR2: LGHNA, YSLEER. Written as DNA, the CDR3 is TGCGCCAGCAGCCAAGATTGGGGAAAGGGTTCGACTGGAAACACCATATATTTT. It translates to CASSQDWGKGSTGNTIYF.

The chain joins TRBV27 to TRBJ2-7, with D perhaps given as TRBD1 or TRBD2 (5 bases each). This CDR3 spans 15 amino acids. Between the trimmed V and J ends, which lost 1 base and 5 bases, there was a span of 15 bases. Germline V CDR1 and CDR2: MNHEY, SMNVEV (reference sequence). Here the CDR3 DNA reads TGTGCCAGCAGTTTATTGACGGGACGGGCTAACGAGCAGTACTTC. Its protein product is CASSLLTGRANEQYF.

The rearrangement uses TRBV28 and TRBJ2-7, with D tentatively TRBD1 (6 bases). V was shortened by 1 base and J by 7 bases, with 23 bases between the two germline ends. The CDR3 runs 17 residues. Germline lookup yields CDR1 MDHEN and CDR2 SYDVKM. The CDR3 spells CASSLFQGMGVEVEQYV. For the CDR3, the DNA is TGTGCCAGCAGTTTATTTCAGGGGATGGGGGTGGAGGTTGAGCAGTACGTC.

V and J are TRBV19 and TRBJ1-5; D may be TRBD1 (5 bases). The V gene's germline CDR1 is LNHDA and CDR2 SQIVND (reference sequence). This CDR3 comprises 11 residues. V lost 8 bases and J lost 5, with 7 bases in between. Written as DNA, the CDR3 is TGTGCCAGTGGGGGATATCAGCCCCAGCATTTT. As protein: CASGGYQPQHF.

The chain recombines TRBV7-9 with TRBJ1-3; D unresolved. From germline, CDR1 is SEHNR and CDR2 FQNEAQ (reference sequence). The CDR3 covers 12 residues. V dropped 5 bases and J dropped 4 bases, with 6 bases sitting between them. CDR3 DNA sequence: TGTGCCAGCAGCCCTGGGGGAAACACCATATATTTT. Its protein is CASSPGGNTIYF. Full variable domain (rest looked up from reference TRBV7-9 and TRBJ1-3): DTGVSQNPRHKITKRGQNVTFRCDPISEHNRLYWYRQTLGQGPEFLTYFQNEAQLEKSRLLSDRFSAERPKGSFSTLEIQRTEQGDSAMYLCASSPGGNTIYFGEGSWLTVV.

The rearrangement uses TRBV24-1 and TRBJ1-4; D call uncertain. Germline values: CDR1 KGHDR, CDR2 SFDVKD. The CDR3 loop spans 16 amino acids. The V and J ends lost 9 bases and 1 base respectively, with 17 bases between them. The CDR3 nucleotides read TGTGCCACCGAAGGGAGGTCGGATGGAACTAATGAAAAACTGTTTTTT. It codes for CATEGRSDGTNEKLFF.

This sequence joins TRBV7-2 and TRBJ1-5; 12 positions agree with TRBD1. CDR3 size: 19 residues. V lost 2 bases, J lost 2 bases, and 10 bases stayed unmatched. Per germline, CDR1 SGHTA and CDR2 FQGNSA. CDR3 nucleotides: TGTGCCAGCAGCTTAAACCGGGACAGGGGGCGTCCTGGCAATCAGCCCCAGCATTTT. Its translation: CASSLNRDRGRPGNQPQHF.

The chain employs TRBV28 and TRBJ1-5; no reliable D call. Trimming took off 2 bases at V and 0 bases at J, with 11 bases between the two ends. This CDR3 has 16 amino acids. Germline V gene lookup returns CDR1 MDHEN and CDR2 SYDVKM. For the CDR3, the DNA is TGTGCCAGCAGTTTAAGGGTAGGGTTTAGCAATCAGCCCCAGCATTTT. Translated: CASSLRVGFSNQPQHF. The full variable domain, in which reference TRBV28 and TRBJ1-5 provide the parts outside the CDR3, is DVKVTQSSRYLVKRTGEKVFLECVQDMDHENMFWYRQDPGLGLRLIYFSYDVKMKEKGDIPEGYSVSREKKERFSLILESASTNQTSMYLCASSLRVGFSNQPQHFGDGTRLSIL.

This chain connects TRBV5-5 to TRBJ2-7; 9 bases are a match to TRBD1. The CDR3 loop spans 15 amino acids. Per germline, CDR1 SGHKS and CDR2 YYEKEE (reference sequence). With 4 bases clipped from V and 4 bases from J, the junction kept 9 bases outside the gene matches. DNA for the CDR3: TGTGCCAGCAGCCCGACTGGGACAGGGTTTTACGAGCAGTACTTC. It specifies CASSPTGTGFYEQYF.

The chain uses TRBV9 and TRBJ2-1; 7 nucleotides agree with TRBD1. V gave up 4 bases and J gave up 8 bases; unmatched junction bases: 6. The CDR3 has 13 amino acids. CDR1 is SGDLS, CDR2 YYNGEE, per germline. DNA for the CDR3: TGTGCCAGCAGCATGACAGGGTACGATGAGCAGTTCTTC. Amino acids: CASSMTGYDEQFF.

The V call is TRBV7-8, the J call TRBJ1-6; D is ambiguous. CDR1 and CDR2 from the germline V gene are SGHVS and FQNEAQ. V dropped 1 base and J dropped 9 bases, with 4 bases sitting between them. The CDR3 contains 12 residues. The CDR3 coding sequence is TGTGCCAGCAGCTTAGTTTCTTCACCCCTCCACTTT. This encodes CASSLVSSPLHF.

The chain carries TRBV19 and TRBJ2-7, with D perhaps matching TRBD1 (6 bases). Trimming left V 5 bases short and J 1 base short, with 15 bases between. Germline V gene data show CDR1 as LNHDA and CDR2 as SQIVND (reference sequence). The CDR3 extends over 15 amino acids. The CDR3 loop is CASSHLDSQSYEQYF. DNA for the CDR3: TGTGCCAGTAGTCACCTGGACAGTCAATCCTACGAGCAGTACTTC.

The gene calls are TRBV14 and TRBJ2-7; D is possibly TRBD2 (6 bases). Germline lookup yields CDR1 SGHDN and CDR2 FVKESK. Trimming removed 3 bases at V and 0 bases at J, with 15 bases between. This CDR3 is built from 16 residues. In DNA form, the CDR3 reads TGTGCCAGCAGCCATGGTATAGGAGGGAACTCCTACGAGCAGTACTTC. The encoded protein is CASSHGIGGNSYEQYF.

The chain carries TRBV19 and TRBJ2-1; TRBD2 matches 9 bases. Trimming at V came to 4 bases and at J to 8 bases, leaving 12 bases not matched to a gene. The CDR3 loop spans 16 amino acids. The germline gives CDR1 LNHDA, CDR2 SQIVND (reference sequence). The CDR3 DNA follows: TGTGCCAGTAGTAACCCAGGTGGCGGGAGGGGTCATGAGCAGTTCTTC. Protein: CASSNPGGGRGHEQFF.